Listed below are T cell receptor beta chains from one sample, sequenced in a study of blood T cells in healthy people across ages. TCRdb reprocessed the 5' RACE reads via MiXCR and lists one record per CDR3 protein. The sample has 1.5 million or so distinct CDR3 sequences; 42% are singletons. Sequencing used blood. Source of these receptors: a woman aged 18-35 years in good health. Both conserved end residues are part of each CDR3. A D gene is named only where the DNA matches it firmly. Clone size, where shown, is once, few, many, or a class for clones that have expanded.

cdr3_length	d_call	v_call	j_call	clone_size	cdr3_nt	cdr3_aa
17	TRBD1	TRBV6-1	TRBJ2-1	many	TGTGCCAGCAGCTTGACAGGGGCCCCCTACTCCTACAATGAGCAGTTCTTC	CASSLTGAPYSYNEQFF
15	TRBD2	TRBV6-1	TRBJ2-3	few	TGTGCCAGCAGTGAAGTCGGACTAGCGGGGGAGGCGCAGTATTTT	CASSEVGLAGEAQYF
16	TRBD2	TRBV27	TRBJ2-3	.	TGTGCCAGCAGTATGGCGGGAGGGCCCGGCACAGATACGCAGTATTTT	CASSMAGGPGTDTQYF
15	TRBD2	TRBV20-1	TRBJ2-3	few	TGCAGTGCAACTGCTAGCGGAACTAGCACAGATACGCAGTATTTT	CSATASGTSTDTQYF
13	TRBD1	TRBV20-1	TRBJ1-5	few	TGCAGTGCTAGGGGGACAGCAGGACAGCCCCAGCATTTT	CSARGTAGQPQHF
16	.	TRBV7-2	TRBJ2-7	.	TGTGCCAGCAGCTCAACCGGGGCCTCGAGGGGGGACGAGCAGTACTTC	CASSSTGASRGDEQYF
14	.	TRBV29-1	TRBJ2-5	few	TGCAGCGTTGAGGGTTCAGGGACGTGGAGAACCCAGTACTTC	CSVEGSGTWRTQYF
16	TRBD1	TRBV14	TRBJ2-3	few	TGTGCCAGCAGCCAAAACCCGACAGGGCCGAGCGATACGCAGTATTTT	CASSQNPTGPSDTQYF
13	.	TRBV6-1	TRBJ2-1	few	TGTGCCAGCAGCTGGGGCTCGTTGAATGAGCAGTTCTTC	CASSWGSLNEQFF
16	.	TRBV6-5	TRBJ2-1	.	TGTGCCAGCAGTTATATCCAGGCCGGAGGGGGCAATGAGCAGTTCTTC	CASSYIQAGGGNEQFF
15	.	TRBV6-5	TRBJ1-6	.	TGTGCCAGCAGTGGGGGCGGGAATTTGAATTCACCCCTCCACTTT	CASSGGGNLNSPLHF
13	.	TRBV6-6	TRBJ2-5	.	TGTGCCAGCAGTTACTCAGGGTTCGGTGAGCAGTACTTC	CASSYSGFGEQYF
16	TRBD2	TRBV20-1	TRBJ2-1	.	TGCAGTGCCAGCTTACTAGCGGGAGATTCCTACAATGAGCAGTTCTTC	CSASLLAGDSYNEQFF
12	TRBD2	TRBV29-1	TRBJ2-5	once	TGCAGCGTTGCGGCGGGGGGTGAGACCCAGTACTTC	CSVAAGGETQYF
14	.	TRBV5-5	TRBJ1-5	.	TGTGCCAGCAGCTTGGCAGGGGAAGATCAGCCCCAGCATTTT	CASSLAGEDQPQHF
15	.	TRBV12-3/TRBV12-4	TRBJ1-5	.	TGTGCCAGCAGTTTGTCTGAGGGGACATATCAGCCCCAGCATTTT	CASSLSEGTYQPQHF
14	TRBD2	TRBV28	TRBJ2-7	few	TGTGCCCTCCGGACTAGCGGGCCGCTCTACGAGCAGTACTTC	CALRTSGPLYEQYF
12	.	TRBV29-1	TRBJ2-7	many	TGCAGCGCTTCTGACAGATCCTACGAGCAGTACTTC	CSASDRSYEQYF
14	.	TRBV20-1	TRBJ2-3	.	TGCAGTGTTAACGCTGGAGGGGCATCAGATACGCAGTATTTT	CSVNAGGASDTQYF
14	.	TRBV5-1	TRBJ1-1	few	TGCGCCAGCAGCCCCCGGACAGATAACACTGAAGCTTTCTTT	CASSPRTDNTEAFF
20	.	TRBV7-2	TRBJ2-7	few	TGTGCCAGCAGCTCGCTAGGAGGGGGCGCTTTTCCGTCTTACTCCTACGAGCAGTACTTC	CASSSLGGGAFPSYSYEQYF
16	TRBD2	TRBV4-2	TRBJ2-1	.	TGTGCCAGCAGCTTAAGCGGGAGGGCTCCTATGGATGAGCAGTTCTTC	CASSLSGRAPMDEQFF
14	TRBD1	TRBV7-9	TRBJ2-7	many	TGTGCCAGCAGCTTCCGACAGGGGGAGTACGAGCAGTACTTC	CASSFRQGEYEQYF
13	.	TRBV2	TRBJ1-2	.	TGTGCCAGCAGGGGATCGGCAGACTATGGCTACACCTTC	CASRGSADYGYTF
16	.	TRBV10-3	TRBJ2-7	.	TGTGCCATCAGTGAGACTTCCGGGACGGGCTCCTACGAGCAGTACTTC	CAISETSGTGSYEQYF